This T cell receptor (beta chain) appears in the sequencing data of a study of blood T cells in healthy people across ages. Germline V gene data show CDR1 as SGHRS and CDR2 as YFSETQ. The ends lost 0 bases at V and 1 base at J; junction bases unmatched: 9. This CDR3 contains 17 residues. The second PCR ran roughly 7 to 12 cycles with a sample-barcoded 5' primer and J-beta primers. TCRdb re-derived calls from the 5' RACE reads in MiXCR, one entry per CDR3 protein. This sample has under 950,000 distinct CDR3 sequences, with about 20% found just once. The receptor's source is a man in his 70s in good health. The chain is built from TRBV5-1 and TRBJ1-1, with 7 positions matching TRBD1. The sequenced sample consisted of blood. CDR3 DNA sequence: TGCGCCAGCAGCTTGGTATTTGCAGGGGGTCAGAACACTGAAGCTTTCTTT. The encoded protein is CASSLVFAGGQNTEAFF.